The clone carrying this T cell receptor beta chain occurred many times. Its target is unknown. This entry comes from a study of T cells after yellow fever vaccination. Study outcomes and limitations: It was a weaker secondary response, yet one that peaked faster, at day 5 versus 15. Most clones from primary vaccination resurfaced after the booster (approximately 96% CD4, 70% to 90% CD8).

In TCRdb, the 5' RACE reads were re-called with MiXCR into one record per CDR3 protein. The data hold fewer than 350,000 distinct CDR3 sequences, with approximately 4% observed a single time. The germline gives CDR1 MNHNS, CDR2 SASEGT. This CDR3 region has 14 residues. The germline V and J ends were trimmed by 4 bases and 4 bases, with 13 bases remaining between them. The material was PBMCs, obtained 15 days after the yellow fever booster vaccination. The chain combines TRBV6-1 with TRBJ1-2, with no clear D. The TCR comes from a young man who received the YFV17D yellow fever vaccine. CDR3 region: CASSAADSGYGYTF. CDR3 nucleotide sequence: TGTGCCAGCAGTGCCGCGGACTCCGGCTATGGCTACACCTTC.